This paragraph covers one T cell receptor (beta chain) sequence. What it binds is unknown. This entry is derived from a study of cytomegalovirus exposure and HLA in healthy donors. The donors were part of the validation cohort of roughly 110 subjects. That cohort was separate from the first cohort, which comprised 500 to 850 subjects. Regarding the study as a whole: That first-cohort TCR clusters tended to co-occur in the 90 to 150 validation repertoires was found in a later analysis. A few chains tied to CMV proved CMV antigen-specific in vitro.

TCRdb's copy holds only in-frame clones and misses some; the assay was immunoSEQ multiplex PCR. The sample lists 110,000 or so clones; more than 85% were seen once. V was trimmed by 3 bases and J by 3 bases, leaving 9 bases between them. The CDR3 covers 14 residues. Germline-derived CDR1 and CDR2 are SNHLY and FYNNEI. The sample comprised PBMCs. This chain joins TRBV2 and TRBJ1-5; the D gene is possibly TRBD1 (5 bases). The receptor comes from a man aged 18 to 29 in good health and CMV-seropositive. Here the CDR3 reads CASSDKGPNQPQHF. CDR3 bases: TGTGCCAGCAGTGATAAGGGGCCCAATCAGCCCCAGCATTTT.